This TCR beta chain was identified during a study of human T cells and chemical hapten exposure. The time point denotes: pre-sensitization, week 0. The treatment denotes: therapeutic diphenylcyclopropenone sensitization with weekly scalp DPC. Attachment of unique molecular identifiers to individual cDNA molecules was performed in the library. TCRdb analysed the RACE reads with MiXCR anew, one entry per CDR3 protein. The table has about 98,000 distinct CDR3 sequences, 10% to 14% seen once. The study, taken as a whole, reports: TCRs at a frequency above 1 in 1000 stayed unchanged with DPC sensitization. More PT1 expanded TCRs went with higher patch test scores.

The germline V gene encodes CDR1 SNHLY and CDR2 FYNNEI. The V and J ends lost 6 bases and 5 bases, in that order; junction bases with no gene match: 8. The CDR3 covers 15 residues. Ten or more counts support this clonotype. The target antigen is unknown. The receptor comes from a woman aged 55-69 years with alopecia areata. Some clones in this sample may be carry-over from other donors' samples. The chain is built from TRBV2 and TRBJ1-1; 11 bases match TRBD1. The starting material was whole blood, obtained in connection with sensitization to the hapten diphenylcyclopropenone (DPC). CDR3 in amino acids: CASRSPGTGGTEAFF. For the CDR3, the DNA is TGTGCCAGCAGGTCCCCCGGGACAGGGGGGACTGAAGCTTTCTTT. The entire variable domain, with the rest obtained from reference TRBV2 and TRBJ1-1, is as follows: EPEVTQTPSHQVTQMGQEVILRCVPISNHLYFYWYRQILGQKVEFLVSFYNNEISEKSEIFDDQFSVERPDGSNFTLKIRSTKLEDSAMYFCASRSPGTGGTEAFFGQGTRLTVV.